This passage covers 28 T cell receptor beta chains from one sample sequenced in a study of radiation and T cells in renal cell carcinoma. Using immunoSEQ multiplex PCR, the repertoire was profiled, and TCRdb retains in-frame clones only, with some absent. The sample yields roughly 100,000 clones, approximately 80% seen once. This sample's time point: baseline pretreatment blood. Regarding treatment: 15 Gy SBRT to primary tumor, nephrectomy 4 weeks later. Sequenced material: blood, taken from a patient whose treatment included radiotherapy and nephrectomy. The source is a man aged 60-69 years with renal cell carcinoma.

This rearrangement joins TRBV2 to TRBJ2-3, with D maybe TRBD2 (5 bases). The CDR3 has 13 residues. V shed 8 bases and J shed 0 bases, with 9 bases lying between them. The germline V gene has CDR1 SNHLY and CDR2 FYNNEI. CDR3 residues: CASSGSSTDTQYF. In nucleotides, the CDR3 is TGTGCCAGCTCGGGATCTAGCACAGATACGCAGTATTTT.

This clone has a handful of counts. The chain links TRBV30 to TRBJ2-2; 7 positions match TRBD1. The CDR3 sequence is 15 residues long. V gave up 3 bases and J gave up 5 bases; unmatched junction bases: 9. Germline V gene lookup returns CDR1 GTSNPN and CDR2 SVGIG (reference sequence). The CDR3 DNA is TGTGCCTGGAGCGACAGGGTTATTTGGACCGGGGAGCTGTTTTTT. This translates into CAWSDRVIWTGELFF.

V and J are TRBV18 and TRBJ2-3, with TRBD2 as a possible D gene (5 bases). The length of the CDR3 is 15 residues. V lost 2 bases, J lost 4 bases, and 13 bases lay in between. Germline V CDR1 and CDR2: KGHSH, LQKENI. CDR3 in amino acids: CASSPAAGAPDTQYF. The CDR3 DNA sequence: TGTGCCAGCTCACCAGCCGCGGGCGCCCCAGATACGCAGTATTTT.

This clone came up a few times. The CDR3 loop is CASSLVSATEAFF. The CDR3 nucleotides are TGTGCCAGCAGCTTGGTGTCAGCCACTGAAGCTTTCTTT. The V gene is TRBV5-4, the J gene TRBJ1-1; the D is unclear. Trimming took off 0 bases at V and 4 bases at J, with 7 bases between the two ends. The germline V gene encodes CDR1 SGHNT and CDR2 YYREEE (reference sequence). The CDR3 runs to 13 residues.

The chain joins TRBV10-1 to TRBJ2-3; TRBD2 matches 7 bases. The ends lost 4 bases at V and 0 bases at J; junction bases unmatched: 4. Looked up from germline, CDR1 is WNHNN and CDR2 is SYGVQD (reference sequence). The CDR3 consists of 15 residues. The CDR3 reads CASSVTSASTDTQYF. The DNA of the CDR3 is TGCGCCAGCAGTGTAACTAGCGCTAGCACAGATACGCAGTATTTT.

A single count supports this clone. This chain uses TRBV30 with TRBJ2-6, with D hard to call. Per the germline V gene, CDR1 is GTSNPN and CDR2 is SVGIG (reference sequence). This CDR3 has 14 residues. Trimming pared 3 bases from V and 0 bases from J, leaving 6 bases between. CDR3 sequence (DNA): TGTGCCTGGAGGACAAGCTCTGGGGCCAACGTCCTGACTTTC. Translation gives CAWRTSSGANVLTF.

This clone was seen once. This rearrangement joins TRBV19 to TRBJ2-2; 8 bases match TRBD2. Germline V gene data show CDR1 as LNHDA and CDR2 as SQIVND (reference sequence). V lost 11 bases, J lost 5 bases, and 10 bases stayed unmatched. The CDR3 totals 14 residues. The CDR3 loop is CACTGTRSTGELFF. CDR3 sequence (DNA): TGTGCCTGTACCGGGACTAGGAGTACCGGGGAGCTGTTTTTT.

This chain uses TRBV5-1 with TRBJ2-7; possibly TRBD1 or TRBD2 for D (5 bases each). The germline CDR1 and CDR2 sequences are SGHRS and YFSETQ. Trimming took off 0 bases at V and 7 bases at J, with 8 bases between the two ends. The CDR3 is 12 residues long. For the CDR3, the DNA is TGCGCCAGCAGCTTGGTGGGGGTTGAGCAGTACTTC. The encoded protein is CASSLVGVEQYF.

In its sample, this clone was seen many times. The CDR3: CASSFHSGSPSSYEQYF. The CDR3 nucleotides are TGCGCCAGCAGCTTCCACTCTGGCAGTCCCTCCTCCTACGAGCAGTACTTC. The rearrangement uses TRBV5-1 and TRBJ2-7; D not resolved. The CDR3 is 17 residues long. Germline CDR1 reads SGHRS; CDR2 reads YFSETQ. V gave up 2 bases and J gave up 0 bases, with 18 bases separating them.

V and J are TRBV19 and TRBJ1-1; D call uncertain. V shed 3 bases and J shed 1 base, with 9 bases lying between them. Per the germline V gene, CDR1 is LNHDA and CDR2 is SQIVND (reference sequence). The CDR3 sequence is 14 residues long. The DNA of the CDR3 is TGTGCCAGTAGTATTAGAACCAGGAACACTGAAGCTTTCTTT. Translation gives CASSIRTRNTEAFF. Complete variable domain (other parts from reference TRBV19 and TRBJ1-1): DGGITQSPKYLFRKEGQNVTLSCEQNLNHDAMYWYRQDPGQGLRLIYYSQIVNDFQKGDIAEGYSVSREKKESFPLTVTSAQKNPTAFYLCASSIRTRNTEAFFGQGTRLTVV.

This clone was observed a few times. Distinct nucleotide sequences in the sample also encode this CDR3. CDR3 residues: CASSEGGQNIQYF. In DNA form, the CDR3 reads TGTGCCAGCAGTGAAGGTGGGCAAAACATTCAGTACTTC. This rearrangement joins TRBV28 to TRBJ2-4; no definite D call. The ends were cut back, 5 bases at V and 5 bases at J, with 10 bases in the middle. The CDR3 length is 13 residues. Germline loops: CDR1 MDHEN, CDR2 SYDVKM.

The V call is TRBV5-1, the J call TRBJ1-3; tentative D call: TRBD1 (6 bases). V lost 4 bases and J lost 3, with 14 bases in between. The length of the CDR3 is 15 residues. Germline lookup yields CDR1 SGHRS and CDR2 YFSETQ. CDR3 bases: TGCGCCAGCAGCGCACAGGGAGACGGTGGAAACACCATATATTTT. This codes for CASSAQGDGGNTIYF.

This clone was counted once. The V gene is TRBV27, the J gene TRBJ2-1; D is unresolved. V was shortened by 2 bases and J by 8 bases, with 7 bases between the two germline ends. Per the germline V gene, CDR1 is MNHEY and CDR2 is SMNVEV (reference sequence). The CDR3 runs to 12 residues. The CDR3 sequence is CASSLNGDEQFF. CDR3 DNA: TGTGCCAGCAGTTTAAATGGCGATGAGCAGTTCTTC.

The chain employs TRBV5-1 and TRBJ1-5; the D is unclear. The CDR3 runs to 14 residues. V lost 0 bases to trimming and J lost 5 bases, with 9 bases between them. The germline gives CDR1 SGHRS, CDR2 YFSETQ. The CDR3: CASSLGGSDQPQHF. The CDR3 DNA follows: TGCGCCAGCAGCTTGGGAGGGTCCGATCAGCCCCAGCATTTT.

The CDR3 DNA reads TGTGCCAGCAGCTTGTCTAGCGGGAGGGCCGCTGAGCAGTTCTTC. This sequence encodes CASSLSSGRAAEQFF. V gene TRBV7-9 combines with J gene TRBJ2-1, with 12 bases that match TRBD2. The CDR3 has 15 residues. The V gene end was trimmed by 3 bases and the J gene end by 9 bases; junction bases not matched to a gene: 6. Germline V gene sequence: CDR1 SEHNR, CDR2 FQNEAQ (reference sequence).

The J gene is TRBJ2-3, the V gene TRBV9, with 14 bases lining up with TRBD2. CDR1 and CDR2 from the germline V gene are SGDLS and YYNGEE. The length of the CDR3 is 15 residues. V lost 0 bases and J lost 10; bases outside the gene matches: 4. The DNA for the CDR3 is TGTGCCAGCAGCGTAGAGGGGACTAGCGGGAGTGCGCAGTATTTT. Its translation: CASSVEGTSGSAQYF.

The chain is built from TRBV27 and TRBJ2-7, with a tentative D call TRBD2 (7 bases). The CDR3 has 14 amino acids. Trimming took off 5 bases at V and 6 bases at J, with 17 bases between the two ends. In germline, CDR1 is MNHEY, CDR2 SMNVEV (reference sequence). The CDR3 reads CASSPYGGGREQYF. In nucleotides, the CDR3 is TGTGCCAGCAGTCCCTATGGGGGGGGCCGCGAGCAGTACTTC.

DNA of the CDR3: TGTGCCAGCAGCCCGGCCTTAAGGCGTAACTATGGCTACACCTTC. Its translation: CASSPALRRNYGYTF. This chain connects TRBV7-2 to TRBJ1-2; D remains unclear. Germline assignment: CDR1 SGHTA and CDR2 FQGNSA. Trimming shortened V by 5 bases and J by 1 base, and 14 bases separated the two germline ends. This CDR3 spans 15 amino acids.

The V gene is TRBV9, the J gene TRBJ2-7; D might be TRBD2 (6 bases). There are 14 residues in the CDR3. The V end was cut by 0 bases, the J end by 0 bases, with 7 bases between. Germline-derived CDR1 and CDR2 are SGDLS and YYNGEE. This chain's CDR3 is CASSVDGSSYEQYF. The CDR3, as DNA: TGTGCCAGCAGCGTAGACGGGAGCTCCTACGAGCAGTACTTC.

The CDR3 sequence is CASSYNLELNTEAFF. The CDR3 DNA sequence: TGTGCCAGCAGTTATAACCTCGAATTGAACACTGAAGCTTTCTTT. This chain connects TRBV6-5 to TRBJ1-1; D unclear. V shed 3 bases and J shed 0 bases, with 11 bases lying between them. CDR1 is MNHEY, CDR2 SVGAGI, per germline. The CDR3 loop spans 15 amino acids.

The chain links TRBV7-9 to TRBJ2-7; a weak D match, TRBD2 (5 bases). CDR1 and CDR2 (germline): SEHNR, FQNEAQ (reference sequence). The CDR3 is 14 residues long. The V end lost 1 base, the J end lost 4 bases, and 11 bases lay between the germline ends. The CDR3 DNA reads as TGTGCCAGCAGCTTAGATGTGGGAGTTTACGAGCAGTACTTC. Its protein product is CASSLDVGVYEQYF.

This rearrangement joins TRBV7-2 to TRBJ1-1, with D maybe TRBD1 (5 bases). Germline V gene data show CDR1 as SGHTA and CDR2 as FQGNSA. The CDR3 spans 15 residues. The ends were cut back, 5 bases at V and 5 bases at J, with 18 bases in the middle. As DNA, the CDR3 is TGTGCCAGCAGCCCAAAGCGGGGGGGACTAACTGAAGCTTTCTTT. It is translated as CASSPKRGGLTEAFF.

The chain carries TRBV5-3 and TRBJ2-3; 8 bases align to TRBD1. TRBV5-3 carries the ORF label, with uncertain function. This CDR3 has 14 amino acids. Losses at the gene ends were 0 bases for V and 4 bases for J; bases not matched to a gene: 1. CDR3 region: CARSLARGPDTQYF. As DNA, the CDR3 is TGTGCCAGAAGCTTGGCCAGGGGGCCAGATACGCAGTATTTT.

The chain combines TRBV7-2 with TRBJ2-3; 7 bases are a match to TRBD1. The CDR3 spans 14 residues. V shed 5 bases, J shed 2 bases, and the junction held 4 bases outside the gene matches. The germline V gene encodes CDR1 SGHTA and CDR2 FQGNSA. The CDR3 bases are TGTGCCAGCAGCCCGGGACAGATCACAGATACGCAGTATTTT. Protein product: CASSPGQITDTQYF. Supplemented by reference TRBV7-2 and TRBJ2-3, the full variable domain reads GAGVSQSPSNKVTEKGKDVELRCDPISGHTALYWYRQSLGQGLEFLIYFQGNSAPDKSGLPSDRFSAERTGGSVSTLTIQRTQQEDSAVYLCASSPGQITDTQYFGPGTRLTVL.

In DNA form, the CDR3 reads TGTGCCAGCAGGACAGTGAATAGTCAGCCCCAGCATTTT. This sequence encodes CASRTVNSQPQHF. The V gene is TRBV6-1, the J gene TRBJ1-5; TRBD1 might be the D (5 bases). Trimming cost V 6 bases and J 6 bases, with 12 bases left between them. CDR1 and CDR2 (germline): MNHNS, SASEGT. The CDR3 contains 13 residues.

The gene calls are TRBV28 and TRBJ1-1, with D perhaps TRBD1 (5 bases). Germline V gene data show CDR1 as MDHEN and CDR2 as SYDVKM. This CDR3 has 13 residues. V lost 6 bases and J lost 2, with 10 bases in between. The CDR3, as DNA: TGTGCCAGCAGGGGACGGATCAACACTGAAGCTTTCTTT. Protein sequence: CASRGRINTEAFF.

V is TRBV10-3 and J is TRBJ1-2, with 9 bases lining up with TRBD1. Germline V gene lookup returns CDR1 ENHRY and CDR2 SYGVKD. This CDR3 has 14 amino acids. The J segment lost 3 bases and the V segment lost 6 bases, leaving 5 bases of the junction unmatched. The CDR3 DNA is TGTGCCATCAGACAGGGGGCGGCGGACTATGGCTACACCTTC. Translating it yields CAIRQGAADYGYTF.

V and J are TRBV19 and TRBJ2-3, with TRBD1 identical over 9 bases. Germline V gene lookup returns CDR1 LNHDA and CDR2 SQIVND (reference sequence). Trimming removed 5 bases from V and 7 bases from J; junction bases left unmatched: 7. The CDR3 length is 14 residues. DNA for the CDR3: TGTGCCAGTAGTCTCACAGGGGGCTTAAATACGCAGTATTTT. Its translation is CASSLTGGLNTQYF.